This TCR beta chain was profiled in a study of T cell responses to AZD1222 COVID-19 vaccine. Looked up from germline, CDR1 is SGHNT and CDR2 is YYREEE (reference sequence). V lost 4 bases and J 0 bases, leaving 13 bases between the germline ends. The length of the CDR3 is 15 residues. Some clones are missing from TCRdb's copy, which holds only in-frame ones; the method was immunoSEQ multiplex PCR. Here the sample spans about 110,000 clones, about 94% being singletons. Second-dose recipients at about 4 or about 12 weeks were treated as one pooled group. The receptor comes from an adult who received the AZD1222 COVID-19 vaccine. The sample in question was peripheral blood, obtained 28 days after the second AZD1222 dose. The chain links TRBV5-4 to TRBJ1-2; the D is unclear. In DNA, the CDR3 is TGTGCCAGCAGCCTTCCCCGTTCGGCTAACTATGGCTACACCTTC. It translates to CASSLPRSANYGYTF.